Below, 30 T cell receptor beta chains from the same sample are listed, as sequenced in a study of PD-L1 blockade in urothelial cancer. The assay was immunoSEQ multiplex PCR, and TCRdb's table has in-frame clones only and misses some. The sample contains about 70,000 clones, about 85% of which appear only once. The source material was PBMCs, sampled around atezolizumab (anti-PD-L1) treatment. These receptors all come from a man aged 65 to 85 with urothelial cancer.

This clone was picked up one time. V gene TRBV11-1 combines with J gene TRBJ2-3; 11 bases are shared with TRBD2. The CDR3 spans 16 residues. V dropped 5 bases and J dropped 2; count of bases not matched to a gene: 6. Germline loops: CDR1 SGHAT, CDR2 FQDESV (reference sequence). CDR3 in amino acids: CASSPQTSGDTDTQYF. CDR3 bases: TGTGCCAGCAGCCCTCAGACTAGCGGGGACACAGATACGCAGTATTTT.

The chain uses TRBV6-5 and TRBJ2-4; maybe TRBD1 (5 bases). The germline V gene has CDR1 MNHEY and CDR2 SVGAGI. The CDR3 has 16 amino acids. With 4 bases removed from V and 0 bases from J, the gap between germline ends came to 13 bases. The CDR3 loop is CASSSDRALAKNIQYF. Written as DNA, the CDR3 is TGTGCCAGCAGTTCCGACAGAGCCTTAGCCAAAAACATTCAGTACTTC.

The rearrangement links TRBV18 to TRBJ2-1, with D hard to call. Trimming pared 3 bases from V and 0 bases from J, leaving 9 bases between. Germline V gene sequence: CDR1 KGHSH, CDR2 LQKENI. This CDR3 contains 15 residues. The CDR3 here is CASSPLLVSYNEQFF. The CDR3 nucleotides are TGTGCCAGCTCACCCCTCCTAGTCTCCTACAATGAGCAGTTCTTC. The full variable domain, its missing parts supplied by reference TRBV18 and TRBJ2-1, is NAGVMQNPRHLVRRRGQEARLRCSPMKGHSHVYWYRQLPEEGLKFMVYLQKENIIDESGMPKERFSAEFPKEGPSILRIQQVVRGDSAAYFCASSPLLVSYNEQFFGPGTRLTVL.

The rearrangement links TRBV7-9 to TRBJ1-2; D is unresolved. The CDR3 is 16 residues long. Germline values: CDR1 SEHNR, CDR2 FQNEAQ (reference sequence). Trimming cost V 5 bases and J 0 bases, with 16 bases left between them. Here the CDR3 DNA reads TGTGCCAGCAGCGGACTCGCCACCGGGGCTAACTATGGCTACACCTTC. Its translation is CASSGLATGANYGYTF. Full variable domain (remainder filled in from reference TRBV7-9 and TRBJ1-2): DTGVSQNPRHKITKRGQNVTFRCDPISEHNRLYWYRQTLGQGPEFLTYFQNEAQLEKSRLLSDRFSAERPKGSFSTLEIQRTEQGDSAMYLCASSGLATGANYGYTFGSGTRLTVV.

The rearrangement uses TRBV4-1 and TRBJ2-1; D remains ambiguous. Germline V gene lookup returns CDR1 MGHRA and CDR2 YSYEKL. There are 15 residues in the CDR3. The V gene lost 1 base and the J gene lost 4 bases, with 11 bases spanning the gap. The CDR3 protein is CASSQAPERYNEQFF. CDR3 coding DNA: TGCGCCAGCAGCCAAGCGCCCGAACGGTACAATGAGCAGTTCTTC.

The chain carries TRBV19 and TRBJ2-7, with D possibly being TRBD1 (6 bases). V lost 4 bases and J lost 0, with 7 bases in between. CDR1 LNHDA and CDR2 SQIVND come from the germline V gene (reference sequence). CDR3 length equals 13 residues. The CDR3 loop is CASSRGPSYEQYF. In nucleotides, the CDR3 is TGTGCCAGTAGTAGGGGGCCCTCCTACGAGCAGTACTTC.

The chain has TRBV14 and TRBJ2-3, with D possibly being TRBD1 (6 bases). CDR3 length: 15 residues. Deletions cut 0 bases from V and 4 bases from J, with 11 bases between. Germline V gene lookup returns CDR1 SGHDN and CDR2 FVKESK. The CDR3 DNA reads TGTGCCAGCAGCCAAGAAGGCCAGGGGCCAGATACGCAGTATTTT. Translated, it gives CASSQEGQGPDTQYF.

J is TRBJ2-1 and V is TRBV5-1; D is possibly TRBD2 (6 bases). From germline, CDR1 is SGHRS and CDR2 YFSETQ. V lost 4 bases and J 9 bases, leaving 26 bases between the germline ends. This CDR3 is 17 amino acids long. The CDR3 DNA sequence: TGCGCCAGCAGCACCTACGTCGGCGCGGGACCGCGGGGTGAGCAGTTCTTC. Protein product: CASSTYVGAGPRGEQFF.

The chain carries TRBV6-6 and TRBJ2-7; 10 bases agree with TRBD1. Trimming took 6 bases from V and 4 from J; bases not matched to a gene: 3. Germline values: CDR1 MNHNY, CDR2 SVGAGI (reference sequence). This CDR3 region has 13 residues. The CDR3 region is CASRRQGAYEQYF. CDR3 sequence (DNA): TGTGCCAGCAGGAGACAGGGGGCGTACGAGCAGTACTTC.

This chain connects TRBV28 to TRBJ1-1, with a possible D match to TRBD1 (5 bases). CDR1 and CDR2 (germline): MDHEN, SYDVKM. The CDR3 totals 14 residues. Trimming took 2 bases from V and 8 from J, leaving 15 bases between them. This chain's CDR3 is CASSLGIQVGEAFF. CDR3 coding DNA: TGTGCCAGCAGTTTAGGTATACAGGTGGGGGAAGCTTTCTTT.

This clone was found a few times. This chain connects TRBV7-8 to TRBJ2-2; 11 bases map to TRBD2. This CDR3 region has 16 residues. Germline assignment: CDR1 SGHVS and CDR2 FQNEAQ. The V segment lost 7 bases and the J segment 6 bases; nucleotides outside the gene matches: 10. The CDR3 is CASNRRASGRSGELFF. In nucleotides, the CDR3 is TGTGCCAGCAACCGACGGGCTAGCGGGAGGTCCGGGGAGCTGTTTTTT.

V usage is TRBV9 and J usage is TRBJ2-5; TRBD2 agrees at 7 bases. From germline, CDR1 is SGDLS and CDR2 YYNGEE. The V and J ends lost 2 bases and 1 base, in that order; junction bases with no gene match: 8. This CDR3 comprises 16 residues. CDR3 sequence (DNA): TGTGCCAGCAGCGTCGCCCCTCAGCGGGGCCAAGAGACCCAGTACTTC. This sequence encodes CASSVAPQRGQETQYF.

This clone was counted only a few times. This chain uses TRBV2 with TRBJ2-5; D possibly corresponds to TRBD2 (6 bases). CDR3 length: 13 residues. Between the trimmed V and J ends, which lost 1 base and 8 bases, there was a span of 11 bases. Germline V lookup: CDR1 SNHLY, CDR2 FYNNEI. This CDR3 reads CASSEGTAGTQYF. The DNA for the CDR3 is TGTGCCAGCAGTGAAGGTACAGCGGGCACCCAGTACTTC.

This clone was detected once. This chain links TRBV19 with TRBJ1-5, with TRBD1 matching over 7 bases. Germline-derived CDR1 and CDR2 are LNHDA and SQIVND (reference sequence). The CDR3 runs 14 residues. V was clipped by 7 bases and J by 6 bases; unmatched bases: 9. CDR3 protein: CASTVIGGRQPQHF. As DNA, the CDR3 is TGTGCCAGTACGGTGATAGGGGGCCGTCAGCCCCAGCATTTT. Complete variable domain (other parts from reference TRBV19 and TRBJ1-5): DGGITQSPKYLFRKEGQNVTLSCEQNLNHDAMYWYRQDPGQGLRLIYYSQIVNDFQKGDIAEGYSVSREKKESFPLTVTSAQKNPTAFYLCASTVIGGRQPQHFGDGTRLSIL.

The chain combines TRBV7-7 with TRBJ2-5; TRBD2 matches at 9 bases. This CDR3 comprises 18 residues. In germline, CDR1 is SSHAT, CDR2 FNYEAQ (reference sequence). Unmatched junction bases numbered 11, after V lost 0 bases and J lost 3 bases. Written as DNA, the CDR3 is TGTGCCAGCAGCTTAGCGCCGTGGGCTAGCGGGAAGGAAGAGACCCAGTACTTC. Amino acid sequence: CASSLAPWASGKEETQYF.

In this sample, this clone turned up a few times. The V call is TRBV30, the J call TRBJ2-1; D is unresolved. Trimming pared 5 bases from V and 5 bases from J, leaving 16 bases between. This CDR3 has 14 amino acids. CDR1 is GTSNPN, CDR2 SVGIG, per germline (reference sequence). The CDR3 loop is CAWGPSALHNEQFF. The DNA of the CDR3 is TGTGCCTGGGGCCCCTCTGCCCTCCACAATGAGCAGTTCTTC.

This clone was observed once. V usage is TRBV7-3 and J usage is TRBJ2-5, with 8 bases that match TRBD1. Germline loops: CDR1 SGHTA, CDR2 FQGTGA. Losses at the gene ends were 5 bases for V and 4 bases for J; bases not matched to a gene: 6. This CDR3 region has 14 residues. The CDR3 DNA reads TGTGCCAGCAGCCCGGGACAGGTGGGAGAGACCCAGTACTTC. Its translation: CASSPGQVGETQYF. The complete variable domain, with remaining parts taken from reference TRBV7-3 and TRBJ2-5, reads GAGVSQTPSNKVTEKGKYVELRCDPISGHTALYWYRQSLGQGPEFLIYFQGTGAADDSGLPNDRFFAVRPEGSVSTLKIQRTERGDSAVYLCASSPGQVGETQYFGPGTRLLVL.

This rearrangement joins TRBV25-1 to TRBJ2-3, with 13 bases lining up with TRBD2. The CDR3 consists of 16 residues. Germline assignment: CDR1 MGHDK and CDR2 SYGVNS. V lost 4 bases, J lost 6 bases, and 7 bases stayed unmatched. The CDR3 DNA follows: TGTGCCAGCAGTGTCCGGACTAGCGGGAGCGATGATACGCAGTATTTT. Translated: CASSVRTSGSDDTQYF.

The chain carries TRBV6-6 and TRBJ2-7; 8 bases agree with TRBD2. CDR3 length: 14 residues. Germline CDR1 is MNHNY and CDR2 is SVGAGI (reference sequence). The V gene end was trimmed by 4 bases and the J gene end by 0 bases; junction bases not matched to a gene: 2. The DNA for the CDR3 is TGTGCCAGCAGTTCTAGCGGGTACTCCTACGAGCAGTACTTC. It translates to CASSSSGYSYEQYF.

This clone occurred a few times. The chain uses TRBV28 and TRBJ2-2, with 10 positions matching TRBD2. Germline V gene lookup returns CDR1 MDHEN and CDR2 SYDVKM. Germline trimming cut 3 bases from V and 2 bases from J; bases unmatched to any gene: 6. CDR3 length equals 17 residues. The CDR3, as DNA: TGTGCCAGCAGTTTTGCCGGACTAGCGGAAAACACCGGGGAGCTGTTTTTT. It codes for CASSFAGLAENTGELFF.

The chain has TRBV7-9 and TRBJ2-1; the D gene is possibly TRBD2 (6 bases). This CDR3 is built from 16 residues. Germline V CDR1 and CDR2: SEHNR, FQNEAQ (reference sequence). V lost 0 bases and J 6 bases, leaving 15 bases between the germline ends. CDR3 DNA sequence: TGTGCCAGCAGCTTAGCGGGAGGAGGGGAGATCAATGAGCAGTTCTTC. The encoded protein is CASSLAGGGEINEQFF. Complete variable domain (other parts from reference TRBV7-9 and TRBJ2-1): DTGVSQNPRHKITKRGQNVTFRCDPISEHNRLYWYRQTLGQGPEFLTYFQNEAQLEKSRLLSDRFSAERPKGSFSTLEIQRTEQGDSAMYLCASSLAGGGEINEQFFGPGTRLTVL.

This CDR3 is CASSFSGSRADTQYF. In DNA form, the CDR3 reads TGTGCCAGCAGTTTTAGCGGGAGTAGGGCAGATACGCAGTATTTT. The chain uses TRBV28 and TRBJ2-3; TRBD2 aligns across 9 bases. The V and J ends lost 3 bases and 4 bases, in that order; junction bases with no gene match: 5. The CDR3 loop spans 15 amino acids. Germline CDR1 and CDR2: MDHEN and SYDVKM.

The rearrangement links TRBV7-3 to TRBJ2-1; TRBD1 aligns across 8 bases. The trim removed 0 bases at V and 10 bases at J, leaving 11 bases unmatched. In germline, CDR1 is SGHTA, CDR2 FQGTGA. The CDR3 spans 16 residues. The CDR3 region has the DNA TGTGCCAGCAGCTTAACCGGGACAGGCGTTTCCTCCGAGCAGTTCTTC. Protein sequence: CASSLTGTGVSSEQFF. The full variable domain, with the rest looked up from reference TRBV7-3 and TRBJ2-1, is GAGVSQTPSNKVTEKGKYVELRCDPISGHTALYWYRQSLGQGPEFLIYFQGTGAADDSGLPNDRFFAVRPEGSVSTLKIQRTERGDSAVYLCASSLTGTGVSSEQFFGPGTRLTVL.

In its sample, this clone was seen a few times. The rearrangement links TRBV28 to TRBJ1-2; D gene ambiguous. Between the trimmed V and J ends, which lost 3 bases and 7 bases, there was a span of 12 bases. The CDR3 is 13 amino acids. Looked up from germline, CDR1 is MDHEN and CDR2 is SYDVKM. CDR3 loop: CASSLGRIRGYTF. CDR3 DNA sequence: TGTGCCAGCAGTTTGGGCAGGATCCGTGGCTACACCTTC.

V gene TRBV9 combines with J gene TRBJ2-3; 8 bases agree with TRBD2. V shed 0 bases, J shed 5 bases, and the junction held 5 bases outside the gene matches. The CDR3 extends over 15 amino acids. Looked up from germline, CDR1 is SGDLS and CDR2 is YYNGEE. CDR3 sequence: CASSVVPLAGDTQYF. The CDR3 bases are TGTGCCAGCAGCGTAGTCCCCCTAGCGGGAGATACGCAGTATTTT.

The CDR3 loop is CASTTGGREEETQYF. For the CDR3, the DNA is TGCGCCAGCACTACAGGCGGGAGGGAAGAAGAGACCCAGTACTTC. J is TRBJ2-5 and V is TRBV5-1; TRBD2 agrees at 9 bases. V gave up 6 bases and J gave up 3 bases; unmatched junction bases: 9. Germline CDR1 and CDR2: SGHRS and YFSETQ. The CDR3 totals 15 residues.

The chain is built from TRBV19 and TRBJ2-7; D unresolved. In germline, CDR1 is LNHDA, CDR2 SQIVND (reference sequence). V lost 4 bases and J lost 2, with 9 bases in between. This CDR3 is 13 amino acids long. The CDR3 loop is CASSRRQAYEQYF. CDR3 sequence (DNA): TGTGCCAGTAGTAGGCGTCAGGCCTACGAGCAGTACTTC.

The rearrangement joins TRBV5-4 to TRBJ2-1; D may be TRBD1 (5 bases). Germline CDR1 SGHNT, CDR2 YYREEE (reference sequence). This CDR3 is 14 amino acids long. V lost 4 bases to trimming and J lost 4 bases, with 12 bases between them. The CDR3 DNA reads TGTGCCAGCAGCCCGGTACAGGCGTACAATGAGCAGTTCTTC. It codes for CASSPVQAYNEQFF.

CDR3 DNA sequence: TGTGCCAGCAGGGACAGATCGAGCAGACGGAGCAATCAGCCCCAGCATTTT. This encodes CASRDRSSRRSNQPQHF. V gene TRBV28 combines with J gene TRBJ1-5, with a possible D match to TRBD1 (6 bases). The germline CDR1 and CDR2 sequences are MDHEN and SYDVKM. The CDR3 has 17 residues. Trimming took off 6 bases at V and 1 base at J, with 19 bases between the two ends.

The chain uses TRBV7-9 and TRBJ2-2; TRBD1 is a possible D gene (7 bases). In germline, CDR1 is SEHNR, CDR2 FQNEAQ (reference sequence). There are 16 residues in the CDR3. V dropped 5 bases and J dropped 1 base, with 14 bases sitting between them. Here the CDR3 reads CASSGEDRWNTGELFF. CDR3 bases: TGTGCCAGCAGCGGGGAGGACAGGTGGAACACCGGGGAGCTGTTTTTT.